The 18 T cell receptor beta chains presented below share a single source sample, sequenced in a study of neurological immune-mediated disorders. TCRdb recomputed calls from the 5' RACE reads with MiXCR, one row per CDR3 protein. The sample includes some 66,000 distinct CDR3 sequences, 3.5% to 4.5% of them seen just once. The specimen was PBMCs. These receptors came from a man in his fifties or sixties with multiple sclerosis.

This clonotype was seen ten or more times. This chain links TRBV5-1 with TRBJ2-7, with 7 bases that match TRBD1. This CDR3 is built from 12 residues. Germline assignment: CDR1 SGHRS and CDR2 YFSETQ. V was pared by 7 bases and J by 0 bases, with 1 base of the junction left unmatched. CDR3 region: CASRDSSYEQYF. The DNA of the CDR3 is TGCGCCAGCCGGGACAGCTCCTACGAGCAGTACTTC. The full variable domain, with the rest looked up from reference TRBV5-1 and TRBJ2-7, is KAGVTQTPRYLIKTRGQQVTLSCSPISGHRSVSWYQQTPGQGLQFLFEYFSETQRNKGNFPGRFSGRQFSNSRSEMNVSTLELGDSALYLCASRDSSYEQYFGPGTRLTVT.

In this sample, this clonotype turned up many times. V is TRBV20-1 and J is TRBJ2-3; 9 nucleotides line up with TRBD2. Trimming took 0 bases from V and 4 from J; bases not matched to a gene: 2. The germline CDR1 and CDR2 sequences are DFQATT and SNEGSKA (reference sequence). The CDR3 spans 14 residues. The chain's CDR3 is CSARDSGGADTQYF. The CDR3 nucleotides are TGCAGTGCTAGAGATAGCGGGGGCGCAGATACGCAGTATTTT.

This clonotype was recorded many times. The rearrangement links TRBV4-3 to TRBJ1-5; tentatively, D is TRBD1 (5 bases). With 2 bases removed from V and 3 bases from J, the gap between germline ends came to 14 bases. The CDR3 runs 16 residues. From germline, CDR1 is LGHNA and CDR2 YSLEER. CDR3 sequence reads: CASSQKHPGLNQPQHF. The CDR3 DNA reads TGCGCCAGCAGCCAAAAACACCCGGGACTCAATCAGCCCCAGCATTTT.

This clonotype was counted ten times or more. The V call is TRBV18, the J call TRBJ2-2; D is tentatively TRBD1 or TRBD2 (5 bases each). This CDR3 has 16 amino acids. Germline CDR1 reads KGHSH; CDR2 reads LQKENI. The V end lost 4 bases, the J end lost 1 base, and 13 bases lay between the germline ends. The CDR3 DNA reads TGTGCCAGCTCACAGATGGGGACGGAGAACACCGGGGAGCTGTTTTTT. It translates to CASSQMGTENTGELFF.

This clonotype was counted ten times or more. The chain combines TRBV20-1 with TRBJ1-6, with D unclear. Trimming removed 0 bases from V and 10 bases from J, with 16 bases in between. Germline V gene lookup returns CDR1 DFQATT and CDR2 SNEGSKA (reference sequence). There are 15 residues in the CDR3. The CDR3 DNA is TGCAGTGCTAGAGATCGGCTCGGCAGATTCTCACCCCTCCACTTT. It codes for CSARDRLGRFSPLHF.

In its sample, this clonotype was seen many times. This chain links TRBV5-1 with TRBJ2-3, with 10 bases identical to TRBD1. V dropped 1 base and J dropped 6; count of bases not matched to a gene: 2. This CDR3 comprises 14 residues. Germline loops: CDR1 SGHRS, CDR2 YFSETQ. CDR3 residues: CASSLWTGGDTQYF. In nucleotides, the CDR3 is TGCGCCAGCAGCTTGTGGACAGGGGGGGATACGCAGTATTTT.

For this clonotype: One end of the junction fails to match germline, which may point to a read error. The chain employs TRBV7-9 and TRBJ1-5; D is unclear. Germline CDR1 is SEHNR and CDR2 is FQNEAQ (reference sequence). The CDR3 consists of 15 residues. In DNA form, the CDR3 reads TGTGCCAGCAGCTTGGGCGGTTTGAGCAATCAGCCCCAGAATTTT. This encodes CASSLGGLSNQPQNF.

V gene TRBV11-3 combines with J gene TRBJ2-7; possible D gene TRBD1, 5 bases. Trimming pared 0 bases from V and 2 bases from J, leaving 14 bases between. CDR3 size: 16 residues. CDR1 is SGHNT and CDR2 is YENEEA in the germline V gene. The CDR3 sequence: CASSLDAPGFTYEQYV. CDR3 nucleotide sequence: TGTGCCAGCAGCTTAGATGCCCCAGGGTTCACCTACGAGCAGTACGTC.

This clonotype was observed at least ten times. This chain links TRBV5-1 with TRBJ1-2; D remains ambiguous. The ends were cut back, 1 base at V and 1 base at J, with 17 bases in the middle. Germline V CDR1 and CDR2: SGHRS, YFSETQ. The CDR3 contains 17 residues. CDR3 loop: CASSLNPSDGFNYGYTF. For the CDR3, the DNA is TGCGCCAGCAGCTTGAATCCTTCGGACGGATTTAACTATGGCTACACCTTC.

This clonotype was counted ten times or more. V usage is TRBV6-5 and J usage is TRBJ2-7; no clear D. The CDR3 has 14 residues. V lost 5 bases to trimming and J lost 2 bases, with 13 bases between them. CDR1 is MNHEY and CDR2 is SVGAGI in the germline V gene. The CDR3 nucleotides are TGTGCCAGCAGTCCTCTTGCTCGAGCCTACGAGCAGTACTTC. Protein product: CASSPLARAYEQYF.

This clonotype was detected many times. The chain links TRBV6-6 to TRBJ1-2; 8 positions match TRBD1. Germline V gives CDR1 MNHNY, CDR2 SVGAGI (reference sequence). The CDR3 has 13 residues. With 7 bases clipped from V and 4 bases from J, the junction kept 5 bases outside the gene matches. CDR3 protein: CASTNGQGYGYTF. As DNA, the CDR3 is TGTGCCAGCACCAATGGACAGGGCTATGGCTACACCTTC.

This clonotype was counted ten times or more. The genes are TRBV12-3 or TRBV12-4 and TRBJ1-2; D is possibly TRBD1 (6 bases). Trimming took 3 bases from V and 2 from J, leaving 10 bases between them. This CDR3 is built from 14 residues. CDR3 DNA sequence: TGTGCCAGCAGTTTCACAGGGACGAACTATGGCTACACCTTC. Its protein product is CASSFTGTNYGYTF.

The sample holds one count of this clonotype. This clone may be a read error of a much larger clone one base away. The rearrangement uses TRBV5-6 and TRBJ1-1; a possible D gene is TRBD1 (6 bases). This CDR3 contains 14 residues. Germline V gene lookup returns CDR1 SGHDT and CDR2 YYEEEE. CDR3 in DNA: TGTGTCAGCAGCCCGGGGACAACGAACACTGAAGCTTTCTTT. It encodes CVSSPGTTNTEAFF.

This clonotype was seen at least ten times. J is TRBJ2-2 and V is TRBV5-1; D tentatively reads TRBD1 or TRBD2 (6 bases each). This CDR3 has 16 amino acids. The V gene lost 6 bases and the J gene lost 3 bases, with 18 bases spanning the gap. Germline values: CDR1 SGHRS, CDR2 YFSETQ. The CDR3 loop is CASTPSGGGYTGELFF. CDR3 nucleotides: TGCGCCAGCACGCCCTCCGGGGGCGGGTACACCGGGGAGCTGTTTTTT. The full variable domain, rest sourced from reference TRBV5-1 and TRBJ2-2, is KAGVTQTPRYLIKTRGQQVTLSCSPISGHRSVSWYQQTPGQGLQFLFEYFSETQRNKGNFPGRFSGRQFSNSRSEMNVSTLELGDSALYLCASTPSGGGYTGELFFGEGSRLTVL.

This clonotype was counted at least ten times. The chain couples TRBV5-1 to TRBJ1-5; D uncertain. The CDR3 loop spans 15 amino acids. CDR1 and CDR2 (germline): SGHRS, YFSETQ. The ends were cut back, 2 bases at V and 4 bases at J, with 13 bases in the middle. The CDR3 sequence: CASSLMPGGNQPQHF. The CDR3 coding sequence is TGCGCCAGCAGCTTAATGCCCGGAGGAAATCAGCCCCAGCATTTT.

This clonotype was seen repeatedly, ten times or more. The rearrangement uses TRBV5-1 and TRBJ1-2; D may be TRBD1 (6 bases). The CDR3 contains 15 residues. V gave up 5 bases and J gave up 0 bases, with 14 bases separating them. From germline, CDR1 is SGHRS and CDR2 YFSETQ. The CDR3 is CASSLTGESNYGYTF. CDR3 in DNA: TGCGCCAGCAGTTTGACAGGAGAATCTAACTATGGCTACACCTTC.

This clonotype has a count of ten or more. This rearrangement joins TRBV4-3 to TRBJ1-5; D is undetermined. CDR1 is LGHNA, CDR2 YSLEER, per germline. CDR3 length: 13 amino acids. The V end lost 0 bases, the J end lost 5 bases, and 5 bases lay between the germline ends. The CDR3 nucleotides read TGCGCCAGCAGCCAAGACGAGTATCAGCCCCAGCATTTT. This codes for CASSQDEYQPQHF.

Many counts were recorded for this clonotype. This rearrangement joins TRBV7-2 to TRBJ2-5, with D tentatively TRBD2 (6 bases). Deletions cut 1 base from V and 6 bases from J, with 9 bases between. Germline V CDR1 and CDR2: SGHTA, FQGNSA. This CDR3 contains 13 residues. The CDR3 DNA reads TGTGCCAGCAGCTTAGACGGGGGACAGACCCAGTACTTC. Amino acids: CASSLDGGQTQYF.